Presented here are 19 T cell receptor beta chains from one specimen sequenced in a study of T-cell reconstitution after alpha-beta-depleted transplantation in children. The authors prepared the TCRbeta library with unique molecular identifiers. TCRdb re-called the PCR reads through MiXCR, storing one row per CDR3 protein. The table shows almost 500,000 distinct CDR3 sequences, with about 11% occurring only once. This specimen consisted of PBMCs, obtained before TCRalphabeta/CD19-depleted stem cell transplant. These receptors originate from a child aged 2 to 10 with inherited bone marrow failure, due to receive a stem cell transplant.

The gene calls are TRBV7-9 and TRBJ1-1; no firm D call. The CDR3 length is 12 residues. The germline V gene encodes CDR1 SEHNR and CDR2 FQNEAQ (reference sequence). Deletions cut 4 bases from V and 5 bases from J, with 8 bases between. The CDR3 region has the DNA TGTGCCAGCAGCTCTGACGGGACTGAAGCTTTCTTT. This codes for CASSSDGTEAFF.

This clonotype was picked up a small number of times. The J gene is TRBJ2-5, the V gene TRBV28, with D possibly TRBD2 on 6 matching bases. Germline lookup yields CDR1 MDHEN and CDR2 SYDVKM. V lost 2 bases and J lost 5, with 12 bases in between. The CDR3 has 14 amino acids. This chain's CDR3 is CASSLPRLGETQYF. As DNA, the CDR3 is TGTGCCAGCAGTTTACCCCGACTAGGGGAGACCCAGTACTTC.

This clonotype came up a few times. V gene TRBV29-1 combines with J gene TRBJ2-6; D might be TRBD2 (6 bases). Trimming pared 1 base from V and 0 bases from J, leaving 16 bases between. This CDR3 is built from 18 residues. CDR1 and CDR2 from the germline V gene are SQVTM and ANQGSEA. The CDR3 coding sequence is TGCAGCGTTGAAGTGGGAGGACGGGCCCCCTCTGGGGCCAACGTCCTGACTTTC. It specifies CSVEVGGRAPSGANVLTF.

This clonotype has just a few counts. The chain couples TRBV12-3 or TRBV12-4 to TRBJ2-1; unclear D gene. The CDR3 is made up of 12 amino acids. The V and J ends lost 6 bases and 2 bases respectively, with 5 bases between them. The CDR3 DNA reads TGTGCCAGCAGCGATACCTACAATGAGCAGTTCTTC. The encoded protein is CASSDTYNEQFF.

Ten or more counts support this clonotype. The CDR3 DNA is TGTGCCAGCAGCGACGGGAGGGGGTCAGATACGCAGTATTTT. Protein product: CASSDGRGSDTQYF. The chain links TRBV7-2 to TRBJ2-3; 8 bases are a match to TRBD2. Trimming took 5 bases from V and 4 from J; bases not matched to a gene: 5. The germline gives CDR1 SGHTA, CDR2 FQGNSA. This CDR3 has 14 residues. The entire variable domain, with the rest obtained from reference TRBV7-2 and TRBJ2-3, is as follows: GAGVSQSPSNKVTEKGKDVELRCDPISGHTALYWYRQSLGQGLEFLIYFQGNSAPDKSGLPSDRFSAERTGGSVSTLTIQRTQQEDSAVYLCASSDGRGSDTQYFGPGTRLTVL.

This clonotype was observed many times. J is TRBJ2-7 and V is TRBV20-1; TRBD2 aligns across 10 bases. The CDR3 runs 14 residues. Germline CDR1 DFQATT, CDR2 SNEGSKA (reference sequence). V dropped 1 base and J dropped 7; count of bases not matched to a gene: 7. This chain's CDR3 is CSARVKREGREQYF. The CDR3 DNA reads as TGCAGTGCTAGAGTAAAGCGGGAGGGCCGAGAGCAGTACTTC.

The rearrangement joins TRBV20-1 to TRBJ2-1; TRBD2 aligns across 11 bases. Trimming took 0 bases from V and 6 from J; bases not matched to a gene: 10. The length of the CDR3 is 17 residues. The germline gives CDR1 DFQATT, CDR2 SNEGSKA (reference sequence). The CDR3 protein is CSARDRNGTSGPNEQFF. In nucleotides, the CDR3 is TGCAGTGCTAGAGATCGTAACGGGACTAGCGGTCCCAATGAGCAGTTCTTC.

This clonotype was seen only a few times. The gene calls are TRBV29-1 and TRBJ2-2; no firm D call. CDR1 is SQVTM and CDR2 is ANQGSEA in the germline V gene. This CDR3 region has 14 residues. V lost 7 bases, J lost 6 bases, and 18 bases lay in between. The CDR3 is CSAHPPGKAGELFF. The CDR3 DNA reads TGCAGCGCCCACCCTCCGGGCAAGGCCGGGGAGCTGTTTTTT.

This clonotype was seen a handful of times. The chain is built from TRBV10-3 and TRBJ2-3; no clear D. V gave up 2 bases and J gave up 5 bases, with 5 bases separating them. Germline V lookup: CDR1 ENHRY, CDR2 SYGVKD. The CDR3 totals 12 residues. In nucleotides, the CDR3 is TGTGCCATCAGTGAGGAGTTAGATACGCAGTATTTT. It encodes CAISEELDTQYF.

This clonotype was seen many times. The CDR3 sequence: CSVAIGGVAVGATDTQYF. CDR3 nucleotide sequence: TGCAGCGTTGCAATTGGTGGAGTCGCTGTAGGGGCCACAGATACGCAGTATTTT. V and J are TRBV29-1 and TRBJ2-3, with a tentative D call TRBD1 (5 bases). The CDR3 has 18 residues. Trimming shortened V by 4 bases and J by 2 bases, and 25 bases separated the two germline ends. Germline assignment: CDR1 SQVTM and CDR2 ANQGSEA.

The rearrangement uses TRBV7-2 and TRBJ1-2, with D perhaps TRBD1 (5 bases). With 6 bases removed from V and 4 bases from J, the gap between germline ends came to 15 bases. The V gene's germline CDR1 is SGHTA and CDR2 FQGNSA. The CDR3 consists of 14 residues. The CDR3 loop is CASRRTMTAYGYTF. The CDR3 coding sequence is TGTGCCAGCAGAAGAACGATGACAGCCTATGGCTACACCTTC.

At least ten counts were recorded for this clonotype. The V gene is TRBV7-9, the J gene TRBJ2-2, with TRBD2 identical over 10 bases. This CDR3 has 16 amino acids. Germline values: CDR1 SEHNR, CDR2 FQNEAQ (reference sequence). J gave up 6 bases and V 5 bases, and 9 bases lay outside the gene matches. As DNA, the CDR3 is TGTGCCAGCAGCCACCCCGGACTAGCGGTTCCCGGGGAGCTGTTTTTT. Encoded protein: CASSHPGLAVPGELFF.

This clonotype was counted between two and nine times. This chain joins TRBV29-1 and TRBJ2-1; tentatively, D is TRBD1 (6 bases). V lost 0 bases and J 5 bases, leaving 14 bases between the germline ends. The CDR3 contains 15 residues. Germline CDR1 and CDR2: SQVTM and ANQGSEA. The CDR3 bases are TGCAGCGTTGAAGATCCGAACAGGGTGCACAATGAGCAGTTCTTC. As protein: CSVEDPNRVHNEQFF.

In its sample, this clonotype was seen many times. The V and J genes are TRBV7-2 and TRBJ2-2; no reliable D call. Trimming cost V 8 bases and J 6 bases, with 10 bases left between them. The germline V gene encodes CDR1 SGHTA and CDR2 FQGNSA. The CDR3 loop spans 12 amino acids. The CDR3, as DNA: TGTGCCAGCGCAAGTCGGGCCGGGGAGCTGTTTTTT. Translating it yields CASASRAGELFF.

This clonotype appeared many times. The chain combines TRBV29-1 with TRBJ1-2; unclear D gene. V was cut by 6 bases and J by 5 bases, with 13 bases left in between. The CDR3 extends over 12 amino acids. Germline CDR1 SQVTM, CDR2 ANQGSEA. The CDR3 DNA follows: TGCAGCGTAGTCCCAGAGACATATGGCTACACCTTC. Translating gives CSVVPETYGYTF.

This clonotype occurred many times. The chain recombines TRBV19 with TRBJ1-5; 7 nucleotides agree with TRBD1. CDR1 and CDR2 (germline): LNHDA, SQIVND (reference sequence). This CDR3 contains 16 residues. With V trimmed by 5 bases and J by 2 bases, 9 bases remained unmatched. The CDR3 loop is CASSPWTGGRNQPQHF. In nucleotides, the CDR3 is TGTGCCAGTAGTCCCTGGACAGGTGGCCGCAATCAGCCCCAGCATTTT.

This rearrangement joins TRBV29-1 to TRBJ2-5; 8 bases are a match to TRBD2. CDR1 and CDR2 (germline): SQVTM, ANQGSEA. The CDR3 loop spans 13 amino acids. Trimming cost V 7 bases and J 5 bases; bases outside gene matches: 9. CDR3 in DNA: TGCAGCGCCCTACGGGGGGGAACGGAGACCCAGTACTTC. Translated, it gives CSALRGGTETQYF.

Ten or more counts support this clonotype. This chain uses TRBV5-1 with TRBJ2-2; 8 bases line up with TRBD2. Germline lookup yields CDR1 SGHRS and CDR2 YFSETQ. Unmatched junction bases numbered 4, after V lost 2 bases and J lost 7 bases. The CDR3 contains 14 residues. The CDR3 sequence: CASSFREGHGELFF. CDR3 sequence (DNA): TGCGCCAGCAGCTTCCGGGAGGGACACGGGGAGCTGTTTTTT.

As for this clonotype: A much bigger clone sits one base away, suggesting this may be a read error. The chain joins TRBV28 to TRBJ2-5; 8 positions agree with TRBD2. In germline, CDR1 is MDHEN, CDR2 SYDVKM. This CDR3 comprises 15 residues. CDR3 amino acids: CACSPPSGFQETQYF. The CDR3 coding sequence is TGTGCCTGCAGCCCGCCTAGCGGGTTCCAAGAGACCCAGTACTTC.